This T cell receptor beta chain emerged from a study of OX40 agonist ivuxolimab in advanced cancers. Study information: Patients enrolled in dose escalation were diagnosed with hepatocellular carcinoma, melanoma, renal cell or head and neck cancer. Of the participants, over 30% had some prior anti-PD-1, anti-PD-L1 or anti-CTLA-4 therapy, which was allowed.

Assay used: immunoSEQ multiplex PCR; TCRdb lists only in-frame clones, some missing. The table has tens of thousands of clones, 80% to 90% seen once; the top ten hold less than 0.85%. Germline lookup yields CDR1 KGHSH and CDR2 LQKENI. CDR3 length: 13 residues. J lost 2 bases, V lost 5 bases, and 3 bases had no gene match. Specimen: CD4+ or CD8+ T cells sorted from blood, collected in a trial of the OX40 agonist ivuxolimab. The receptor was isolated from an adult with an advanced solid tumor such as melanoma, head and neck, liver or kidney cancer. The V gene is TRBV18, the J gene TRBJ2-7; 7 nucleotides agree with TRBD2. The CDR3 is CASSGGSPYEQYF. The CDR3, as DNA: TGTGCCAGCTCAGGCGGGAGCCCCTACGAGCAGTACTTC.